These 20 T cell receptor beta chains came from one sample sequenced in a study of blood T cell repertoires in COVID-19. TCRdb keeps only in-frame clones here, not all; method: immunoSEQ multiplex PCR. Of over 90,000 clones in the sample, approximately 85% are singletons; the top ten hold less than 10%. Sequenced: peripheral blood. The receptors originated from a man aged 40-50 years with active or convalescent COVID-19.

The chain couples TRBV7-2 to TRBJ2-7; 8 bases align to TRBD2. The CDR3 is 15 amino acids. V lost 4 bases and J lost 4; bases outside the gene matches: 9. Germline V gene data show CDR1 as SGHTA and CDR2 as FQGNSA. The CDR3 sequence: CASSSPGRGDYEQYF. The CDR3 nucleotides are TGTGCCAGCAGCTCCCCCGGGCGGGGGGATTACGAGCAGTACTTC. The full variable domain, completed using reference TRBV7-2 and TRBJ2-7, is GAGVSQSPSNKVTEKGKDVELRCDPISGHTALYWYRQSLGQGLEFLIYFQGNSAPDKSGLPSDRFSAERTGGSVSTLTIQRTQQEDSAVYLCASSSPGRGDYEQYFGPGTRLTVT.

The V gene is TRBV9, the J gene TRBJ1-2; D unclear. Per the germline V gene, CDR1 is SGDLS and CDR2 is YYNGEE. This CDR3 is 10 amino acids long. The V end lost 7 bases, the J end lost 4 bases, and 5 bases lay between the germline ends. The DNA of the CDR3 is TGTGCCAGCTCATCCTATGGCTACACCTTC. As protein: CASSSYGYTF.

This chain joins TRBV6-5 and TRBJ1-3, with D perhaps matching TRBD1 (5 bases). The CDR3 has 15 amino acids. Germline loops: CDR1 MNHEY, CDR2 SVGAGI. Trimming cost V 9 bases and J 0 bases, with 15 bases left between them. CDR3 sequence: CASKRGPVSGNTIYF. CDR3 nucleotides: TGTGCCAGTAAAAGGGGTCCTGTCTCTGGAAACACCATATATTTT.

The chain has TRBV12-5 and TRBJ1-2; D is ambiguous. The length of the CDR3 is 13 residues. Trimming took off 7 bases at V and 2 bases at J, with 11 bases between the two ends. Germline loops: CDR1 LGHNT, CDR2 FRNRAP. Here the CDR3 reads CASALGLNYGYTF. The DNA for the CDR3 is TGTGCTAGTGCCCTTGGACTGAACTATGGCTACACCTTC.

This clone has a count of ten or more. The rearrangement links TRBV4-3 to TRBJ2-1; unclear D gene. The CDR3 loop spans 13 amino acids. V was trimmed by 0 bases and J by 8 bases, leaving 8 bases between them. Germline-derived CDR1 and CDR2 are LGHNA and YSLEER. CDR3: CASSQDQEHEQFF. The DNA of the CDR3 is TGCGCCAGCAGCCAAGATCAAGAGCATGAGCAGTTCTTC.

This clone has just a few counts. The genes are TRBV15 and TRBJ1-3, with D possibly TRBD1 on 5 matching bases. Germline V gives CDR1 LNHNV, CDR2 YYDKDF (reference sequence). The CDR3 runs 14 residues. Trimming cost V 4 bases and J 3 bases, with 10 bases left between them. This CDR3 is CATSKGTRGNTIYF. Here the CDR3 DNA reads TGTGCCACCAGCAAGGGGACTCGTGGAAACACCATATATTTT.

V and J are TRBV7-9 and TRBJ2-3, with 11 bases lining up with TRBD1. Trimming removed 5 bases from V and 4 bases from J; junction bases left unmatched: 5. Germline values: CDR1 SEHNR, CDR2 FQNEAQ (reference sequence). The length of the CDR3 is 15 residues. The CDR3 coding sequence is TGTGCCAGCAGCCCTCGGACAGGGGGCGCAGATACGCAGTATTTT. Encoded protein: CASSPRTGGADTQYF. Combining the CDR3 with reference TRBV7-9 and TRBJ2-3 gives the whole variable domain DTGVSQNPRHKITKRGQNVTFRCDPISEHNRLYWYRQTLGQGPEFLTYFQNEAQLEKSRLLSDRFSAERPKGSFSTLEIQRTEQGDSAMYLCASSPRTGGADTQYFGPGTRLTVL.

V usage is TRBV19 and J usage is TRBJ2-5; TRBD1 matches at 7 bases. The germline V gene encodes CDR1 LNHDA and CDR2 SQIVND (reference sequence). The CDR3 sequence is 11 residues long. Unmatched junction bases numbered 4, after V lost 10 bases and J lost 5 bases. The CDR3 is CATGQRETQYF. In nucleotides, the CDR3 is TGTGCCACGGGACAGCGGGAGACCCAGTACTTC.

The chain combines TRBV2 with TRBJ2-7; D might be TRBD2 (6 bases). The CDR3 covers 14 residues. CDR1 is SNHLY and CDR2 is FYNNEI in the germline V gene. V was shortened by 0 bases and J by 4 bases, with 10 bases between the two germline ends. DNA for the CDR3: TGTGCCAGCAGTGAAGCATCGGGGACTTACGAGCAGTACTTC. Amino acids: CASSEASGTYEQYF.

The CDR3 DNA sequence: TGCGCCAGCAGCCAAGACCCTGGGCGGGGGGCACTCAATGAGCAGTTCTTC. Translated: CASSQDPGRGALNEQFF. The J gene is TRBJ2-1, the V gene TRBV4-1; 8 nucleotides align to TRBD2. V trimming: 0 bases; J trimming: 6 bases; junction bases outside the gene matches: 10. CDR1 is MGHRA, CDR2 YSYEKL, per germline. This CDR3 has 17 amino acids.

V and J are TRBV30 and TRBJ1-6; TRBD1 agrees at 9 bases. Germline assignment: CDR1 GTSNPN and CDR2 SVGIG (reference sequence). With V trimmed by 1 base and J by 7 bases, 5 bases remained unmatched. CDR3 length: 15 amino acids. The CDR3 here is CAWSAGTGLNSPLHF. The CDR3 DNA follows: TGTGCCTGGAGTGCCGGGACAGGGTTAAATTCACCCCTCCACTTT.

The rearrangement links TRBV5-1 to TRBJ1-1, with unresolved D. The ends were cut back, 0 bases at V and 8 bases at J, with 11 bases in the middle. The CDR3 loop spans 13 amino acids. CDR1 and CDR2 (germline): SGHRS, YFSETQ. The CDR3 DNA follows: TGCGCCAGCAGCTTGGCGACACAATTAGAAGCTTTCTTT. Its translation: CASSLATQLEAFF.

This clone has only one observation. CDR3 loop: CASSLEHRGDDGYTF. CDR3 bases: TGTGCCAGCAGCTTAGAACACAGGGGGGATGATGGCTACACCTTC. The V call is TRBV7-9, the J call TRBJ1-2, with 8 bases that match TRBD1. This CDR3 has 15 residues. Germline-derived CDR1 and CDR2 are SEHNR and FQNEAQ (reference sequence). The V and J ends lost 1 base and 6 bases, in that order; junction bases with no gene match: 7.

V is TRBV30 and J is TRBJ1-2; 10 nucleotides agree with TRBD1. Per the germline V gene, CDR1 is GTSNPN and CDR2 is SVGIG (reference sequence). There are 15 residues in the CDR3. Losses at the gene ends were 2 bases for V and 3 bases for J; bases not matched to a gene: 6. The DNA for the CDR3 is TGTGCCTGGAGTAAGACAGGGGGCGCGGACTATGGCTACACCTTC. Amino acids: CAWSKTGGADYGYTF.

This clone occurred a few times. This chain connects TRBV4-1 to TRBJ2-1, with a possible D match to TRBD2 (6 bases). V lost 6 bases and J 2 bases, leaving 20 bases between the germline ends. This CDR3 spans 17 amino acids. The germline gives CDR1 MGHRA, CDR2 YSYEKL. The CDR3, as DNA: TGCGCCAGCAGTAGAGACTCAGGGACTTTTGCCTACAATGAGCAGTTCTTC. Encoded protein: CASSRDSGTFAYNEQFF.

This sequence joins TRBV19 and TRBJ1-5, with a weak D call TRBD1 (6 bases). CDR3 length: 14 amino acids. Germline assignment: CDR1 LNHDA and CDR2 SQIVND (reference sequence). V was trimmed by 4 bases and J by 7 bases, leaving 14 bases between them. The CDR3, as DNA: TGTGCCAGTAGTACGAGAATACAGGGACAGCCCCAGCATTTT. This translates into CASSTRIQGQPQHF.

Comments on this clone: A read error may account for a junction end that differs from germline. The rearrangement uses TRBV3-1 (or the pseudogene TRBV3-2) and TRBJ2-3; D uncertain. From germline, CDR1 is LGHDT and CDR2 YNNKEL (reference sequence). The CDR3 totals 15 residues. CDR3 residues: CAGSQRETSTDTQYF. CDR3 DNA: TGTGCCGGCAGCCAACGCGAGACTAGCACAGATACGCAGTATTTT.

The V gene is TRBV10-3, the J gene TRBJ2-5; no clear D. The germline V gene has CDR1 ENHRY and CDR2 SYGVKD. This CDR3 has 11 amino acids. The V gene lost 5 bases and the J gene lost 3 bases, with 4 bases spanning the gap. The CDR3, as DNA: TGTGCCATCAGTAGCAAAGAGACCCAGTACTTC. Translating it yields CAISSKETQYF.

The rearrangement joins TRBV7-9 to TRBJ1-5; TRBD1 agrees at 10 bases. The CDR3 length is 13 residues. The germline V gene encodes CDR1 SEHNR and CDR2 FQNEAQ (reference sequence). Germline trimming cut 5 bases from V and 5 bases from J; bases unmatched to any gene: 0. CDR3 sequence reads: CASSGTGDQPQHF. The DNA of the CDR3 is TGTGCCAGCAGCGGGACAGGGGATCAGCCCCAGCATTTT.

The chain has TRBV5-4 and TRBJ2-6; D remains ambiguous. Germline CDR1 is SGHNT and CDR2 is YYREEE (reference sequence). The V end was cut by 1 base, the J end by 4 bases, with 9 bases between. This CDR3 is 15 amino acids long. CDR3 nucleotide sequence: TGTGCCAGCAGCTTGATTAGCCCAGGGGCCAACGTCCTGACTTTC. This codes for CASSLISPGANVLTF.